These T cell receptor beta chains were read from a single sample in a study of blood T cell repertoires in COVID-19. Clones were sequenced by immunoSEQ multiplex PCR, and TCRdb holds only the in-frame ones, with some missing. Of over 85,000 clones listed, more than 85% are singletons. The sample consisted of peripheral blood. Source of these receptors: a human donor with active COVID-19. The donor label of this sample is uncertain. CDR3s include the opening cysteine and the closing phenylalanine or tryptophan. A D gene is named only where the DNA matches it firmly. Part of the rows lack a size; the others show once, few, many or a class for expanded clones.

D gene	V gene	clone size	J gene	CDR3 protein	CDR3 DNA
NA	TRBV7-6	NA	TRBJ1-2	CASSLDAGSDGYTF	TGTGCCAGCAGCTTAGATGCAGGGTCGGATGGCTACACCTTC
NA	TRBV18	NA	TRBJ2-5	CASSPQGRQEGPQYF	TGTGCCAGCTCACCACAAGGGCGGCAGGAGGGGCCCCAGTACTTC
NA	TRBV6-2/TRBV6-3	NA	TRBJ1-2	CASSYPPYSRYRQNYGYTF	TGTGCCAGCAGTTACCCCCCTTACAGCCGCTACCGCCAAAACTATGGCTACACCTTC
TRBD1	TRBV10-3	NA	TRBJ1-6	CATADRVFIGSPLHF	TGTGCCACCGCAGACAGGGTATTTATTGGTTCACCCCTCCACTTT
NA	TRBV12-2	once	TRBJ2-1	CASRLVSLSGGGPYNEQFF	TGTGCAAGTCGCTTAGTTTCTCTGAGCGGGGGGGGTCCCTACAATGAGCAGTTCTTC
NA	TRBV18	NA	TRBJ1-1	CASSPLTGYVGTEAFF	TGTGCCAGCTCACCACTCACAGGGTATGTTGGGACTGAAGCTTTCTTT
TRBD1	TRBV19	NA	TRBJ2-5	CASSMRPGQGGHQETQYF	TGTGCCAGTAGTATGAGACCAGGACAGGGCGGACATCAAGAGACCCAGTACTTC
NA	TRBV9	NA	TRBJ1-1	CASSVGGGVGTEAFF	TGTGCCAGCAGCGTAGGAGGGGGGGTTGGAACTGAAGCTTTCTTT
TRBD1	TRBV5-4	NA	TRBJ2-7	CASSLTGGDEQYF	TGTGCCAGCAGCCTGACAGGGGGCGACGAGCAGTACTTC
TRBD1	TRBV2	NA	TRBJ1-5	CASRGGQGALSNSAFQPQHF	TGTGCCAGCAGGGGAGGACAGGGGGCGCTTTCTAATTCGGCATTCCAGCCCCAGCATTTT
TRBD1	TRBV13	once	TRBJ2-2	CASRGRTPRDRVLGELFF	TGTGCCAGCAGGGGAAGAACACCCCGGGACAGGGTACTAGGGGAGCTGTTTTTT
NA	TRBV2	NA	TRBJ1-1	CASNRGLDGDTEAFF	TGTGCCAGCAATCGGGGTCTAGACGGTGACACTGAAGCTTTCTTT
NA	TRBV10-3	NA	TRBJ1-5	CAIGRTAFSNQPQHF	TGTGCCATCGGAAGGACAGCCTTTAGCAATCAGCCCCAGCATTTT
NA	TRBV5-5	NA	TRBJ2-3	CASSLLTGTDTQYF	TGTGCCAGCAGCTTATTGACAGGCACAGATACGCAGTATTTT
NA	TRBV20-1	NA	TRBJ1-2	CSDRDDLGYTF	TGCAGTGACAGGGACGACCTCGGCTACACCTTC
TRBD1	TRBV19	NA	TRBJ1-1	CASRTGQGVGTEAFF	TGTGCCAGTAGAACGGGACAGGGAGTTGGTACTGAAGCTTTCTTT
TRBD2	TRBV9	NA	TRBJ2-5	CASSVSGGRVLQETQYF	TGTGCCAGCAGCGTAAGCGGGGGGCGAGTACTGCAAGAGACCCAGTACTTC
NA	TRBV15	once	TRBJ1-1	CATGHTNTEAFF	TGTGCCACCGGACATACGAACACTGAAGCTTTCTTT
TRBD2	TRBV6-1	NA	TRBJ2-7	CASSEFGTSGASYEQYF	TGTGCCAGCAGTGAGTTTGGTACTAGCGGGGCCTCCTACGAGCAGTACTTC
NA	TRBV19	NA	TRBJ1-4	CASSTTRQATNEKLFF	TGTGCCAGTAGCACAACTCGACAGGCAACTAATGAAAAACTGTTTTTT
NA	TRBV28	NA	TRBJ2-3	CASSEDTQYF	TGTGCCAGCAGTGAGGATACGCAGTATTTT
NA	TRBV6-6	NA	TRBJ1-1	CASSYLGGGMNTEAFF	TGTGCCAGCAGTTACTTGGGGGGAGGGATGAACACTGAAGCTTTCTTT
TRBD2	TRBV19	NA	TRBJ2-1	CASGPGIPGGYNEQFF	TGTGCCAGTGGCCCGGGTATCCCGGGGGGTTACAATGAGCAGTTCTTC
TRBD1	TRBV7-3	NA	TRBJ2-3	CASSPGTGEPQYF	TGTGCCAGCAGCCCGGGGACAGGGGAACCGCAGTATTTT
TRBD2	TRBV7-2	few	TRBJ2-7	CASSFSGTSGGQYF	TGTGCCAGCAGCTTCTCCGGGACTAGCGGAGGGCAGTACTTC
NA	TRBV7-6	NA	TRBJ1-1	CASSFYFEGNTEAFF	TGTGCCAGCAGCTTCTATTTTGAGGGGAACACTGAAGCTTTCTTT
TRBD2	TRBV3-1/TRBV3-2	NA	TRBJ2-3	CASSGFVGERGFGTDTQYF	TGTGCCAGCAGCGGGTTTGTGGGGGAGCGGGGGTTCGGCACAGATACGCAGTATTTT
NA	TRBV11-3	NA	TRBJ1-6	CASRLKAGLENSPLHF	TGTGCCAGCCGCCTGAAGGCGGGCCTAGAAAATTCACCCCTCCACTTT
NA	TRBV9	NA	TRBJ2-7	CASSPSTAPSYEQYF	TGTGCCAGCAGCCCTTCGACAGCTCCCTCCTACGAGCAGTACTTC
NA	TRBV20-1	NA	TRBJ1-1	CSARESTEAFF	TGCAGTGCTAGAGAGAGCACTGAAGCTTTCTTT
NA	TRBV14	NA	TRBJ2-7	CASSQEVGAGSYEQYF	TGTGCCAGCAGCCAAGAAGTTGGGGCAGGCTCCTACGAGCAGTACTTC
NA	TRBV5-1	NA	TRBJ2-1	CASSLGQDIYNEQFF	TGCGCCAGCAGCTTGGGACAGGACATCTACAATGAGCAGTTCTTC
NA	TRBV11-2	NA	TRBJ2-4	CASSLGLEQDQYF	TGTGCCAGCAGCTTAGGCCTTGAACAAGATCAGTACTTC